This TCR beta chain was sequenced during a study of human T cells and chemical hapten exposure. This clonotype has a count of ten or more. Its target is not known. One entry per CDR3 protein, called by TCRdb with MiXCR from the RACE reads. The repertoire consists of about 68,000 distinct CDR3 sequences, with 9.5% to 12% occurring once and the leading ten covering approximately 5.2%. Time point specified: pre-sensitization, week 0. Treatment denoted: therapeutic diphenylcyclopropenone sensitization with weekly scalp DPC. Patients had alopecia, were aged 18 to 70, and were not pregnant. RNA extraction used unfractionated whole blood as the source of total RNA. Study findings and constraints: Because they had alopecia, donors may respond immunologically unlike healthy people. There were significantly more large CDR3 similarity clusters among expanded TCRs than among controls.

The starting material was whole blood, obtained in connection with sensitization to the hapten diphenylcyclopropenone (DPC). The sequence came from a woman in her 50s with alopecia areata. Some clones in this sample may be carry-over from other donors' samples.

CDR3 DNA sequence: TGTGCCAGCAGTCGACAGGGCCTGCCAGCTTTCTTT. The encoded protein is CASSRQGLPAFF. V usage is TRBV7-6 and J usage is TRBJ1-1; TRBD1 matches at 7 bases. The CDR3 has 12 residues. V was clipped by 6 bases and J by 10 bases; unmatched bases: 8. In germline, CDR1 is SGHVS, CDR2 FNYEAQ.